The 27 T cell receptor beta chains listed next were all sequenced from one sample in a study of cytomegalovirus exposure and HLA in healthy donors. Profiling relied on immunoSEQ multiplex PCR, and the TCRdb table lists in-frame clones only, not all of them. The sample includes under 200,000 clones, about 95% of them seen just once. The material sequenced was PBMCs. These receptors were obtained from a woman younger than 30 in good health and CMV-seronegative.

The J gene is TRBJ2-1, the V gene TRBV6-1, with D possibly being TRBD1 (5 bases). V gave up 1 base and J gave up 3 bases, with 13 bases separating them. This CDR3 has 16 residues. The germline CDR1 and CDR2 sequences are MNHNS and SASEGT. DNA for the CDR3: TGTGCCAGCAGTGAAGTCCTGGACATTTACTACAATGAGCAGTTCTTC. Protein sequence: CASSEVLDIYYNEQFF.

The chain joins TRBV27 to TRBJ1-2, with 9 positions matching TRBD1. Trimming removed 5 bases from V and 2 bases from J; junction bases left unmatched: 6. Germline V gives CDR1 MNHEY, CDR2 SMNVEV (reference sequence). There are 15 residues in the CDR3. The CDR3 DNA follows: TGTGCCAGCAGTCCCCAGACAGGGGGGAACTATGGCTACACCTTC. It translates to CASSPQTGGNYGYTF.

The chain is built from TRBV19 and TRBJ2-5; TRBD2 matches 9 bases. The CDR3 length is 16 residues. Losses at the gene ends were 5 bases for V and 5 bases for J; bases not matched to a gene: 12. Germline CDR1 and CDR2: LNHDA and SQIVND (reference sequence). The CDR3 loop reads CASSAGLAARSETQYF. The CDR3 coding sequence is TGTGCCAGTAGTGCGGGACTAGCTGCCCGGTCGGAGACCCAGTACTTC.

The rearrangement links TRBV10-3 to TRBJ1-2, with a weak D call TRBD1 (6 bases). Germline CDR1 and CDR2: ENHRY and SYGVKD. This CDR3 contains 15 residues. Between the trimmed V and J ends, which lost 3 bases and 7 bases, there was a span of 18 bases. CDR3 coding DNA: TGTGCCATCAGTGACGCCAAGACAGGCGCACTTGGCTACACCTTC. It specifies CAISDAKTGALGYTF.

This rearrangement joins TRBV5-1 to TRBJ2-5; 11 nucleotides align to TRBD2. With V trimmed by 2 bases and J by 4 bases, 7 bases remained unmatched. Germline CDR1 SGHRS, CDR2 YFSETQ. The CDR3 runs to 16 residues. CDR3 loop: CASSFSGGAGGETQYF. Here the CDR3 DNA reads TGCGCCAGCAGCTTTAGCGGGGGGGCCGGAGGAGAGACCCAGTACTTC.

The chain combines TRBV11-2 with TRBJ2-2; 7 nucleotides line up with TRBD1. This CDR3 is built from 15 residues. After removal of 5 bases from V and 2 bases from J, the junction contained 5 bases not matched to a gene. The germline V gene has CDR1 SGHAT and CDR2 FQNNGV. The chain's CDR3 is CASSRDRVNTGELFF. CDR3 bases: TGTGCCAGCAGCCGAGACAGGGTAAACACCGGGGAGCTGTTTTTT.

The CDR3 DNA reads TGTGCCAGCAGCTTAGGGCAGAACTCCTACGAGCAGTACTTC. Its protein is CASSLGQNSYEQYF. This chain joins TRBV7-9 and TRBJ2-7; D ambiguous. Germline V gives CDR1 SEHNR, CDR2 FQNEAQ (reference sequence). Trimming cost V 1 base and J 0 bases, with 7 bases left between them. The CDR3 spans 14 residues.

The CDR3 bases are TGTGCCAGCAGCTTGGCGAGGAGCGGGGGTTATTCCAATGAGCAGTTCTTC. Its protein product is CASSLARSGGYSNEQFF. The chain recombines TRBV5-6 with TRBJ2-1; 8 bases fit TRBD2. This CDR3 spans 17 amino acids. CDR1 and CDR2 from the germline V gene are SGHDT and YYEEEE. V lost 0 bases to trimming and J lost 6 bases; unmatched junction nucleotides: 11. Based on the CDR3 plus reference TRBV5-6 and TRBJ2-1, the full variable domain is DAGVTQSPTHLIKTRGQQVTLRCSPKSGHDTVSWYQQALGQGPQFIFQYYEEEERQRGNFPDRFSGHQFPNYSSELNVNALLLGDSALYLCASSLARSGGYSNEQFFGPGTRLTVL.

The chain employs TRBV5-4 and TRBJ2-3; TRBD2 aligns across 11 bases. The CDR3 runs 16 residues. V gave up 0 bases and J gave up 6 bases; unmatched junction bases: 6. CDR1 SGHNT and CDR2 YYREEE come from the germline V gene (reference sequence). CDR3 region: CASSLESGLAGDTQYF. Written as DNA, the CDR3 is TGTGCCAGCAGCTTGGAGTCTGGACTAGCGGGTGATACGCAGTATTTT.

The chain carries TRBV12-5 and TRBJ1-6; the D gene is possibly TRBD1 (5 bases). V shed 4 bases and J shed 4 bases, with 17 bases lying between them. The length of the CDR3 is 17 residues. Germline loops: CDR1 LGHNT, CDR2 FRNRAP. CDR3 loop: CASGYVGVGDYNSPLHF. The CDR3 DNA reads TGTGCTAGTGGTTATGTAGGGGTCGGCGATTATAATTCACCCCTCCACTTT.

The chain links TRBV30 to TRBJ1-5; the D gene is possibly TRBD1 (6 bases). Germline V gene data show CDR1 as GTSNPN and CDR2 as SVGIG (reference sequence). Trimming stripped 2 bases from V and 3 bases from J, with 11 bases between. The length of the CDR3 is 14 residues. CDR3: CAWSTGQTNQPQHF. CDR3 DNA sequence: TGTGCCTGGAGTACAGGACAGACCAATCAGCCCCAGCATTTT.

This clone was seen just once. V usage is TRBV6-6 and J usage is TRBJ1-2, with 11 nucleotides matching TRBD1. V shed 10 bases and J 3 bases; nucleotides not matched to a gene: 7. Looked up from germline, CDR1 is MNHNY and CDR2 is SVGAGI (reference sequence). The CDR3 contains 14 residues. The CDR3 region has the DNA TGTGCCACTTCGGACAGGGGGCAGTACTATGGCTACACCTTC. Protein: CATSDRGQYYGYTF.

The chain employs TRBV7-9 and TRBJ2-7; 12 positions agree with TRBD1. This CDR3 comprises 16 residues. Trimming at V came to 0 bases and at J to 2 bases, leaving 2 bases not matched to a gene. The germline V gene has CDR1 SEHNR and CDR2 FQNEAQ (reference sequence). CDR3 sequence: CASSLAGTGGPYEQYF. CDR3 nucleotides: TGTGCCAGCAGCTTAGCCGGGACAGGGGGCCCCTACGAGCAGTACTTC.

The genes are TRBV6-5 and TRBJ1-4, with D maybe TRBD1 (5 bases). The V end was cut by 3 bases, the J end by 7 bases, with 12 bases between. Germline lookup yields CDR1 MNHEY and CDR2 SVGAGI. This CDR3 contains 14 residues. The CDR3 bases are TGTGCCAGCAGTTATGCAGTGGGGGGTGAAAAACTGTTTTTT. Its protein is CASSYAVGGEKLFF.

This clone was seen just once. This CDR3 reads CASSVGLAGVGDTQYF. The CDR3 DNA sequence: TGTGCCAGCAGCGTAGGTCTAGCGGGGGTTGGAGATACGCAGTATTTT. The chain uses TRBV9 and TRBJ2-3; 10 bases line up with TRBD2. Germline lookup yields CDR1 SGDLS and CDR2 YYNGEE. The CDR3 runs to 16 residues. V dropped 0 bases and J dropped 5; count of bases not matched to a gene: 6.

The chain employs TRBV5-4 and TRBJ2-1; TRBD2 might be the D (6 bases). Germline CDR1 SGHNT, CDR2 YYREEE (reference sequence). V dropped 1 base and J dropped 8 bases, with 22 bases sitting between them. This CDR3 comprises 17 residues. The CDR3 here is CASSLFSGGGALHEQFF. The CDR3 DNA reads as TGTGCCAGCAGCTTGTTTTCTGGTGGAGGGGCACTCCATGAGCAGTTCTTC.

The chain uses TRBV18 and TRBJ2-1; the match to TRBD2 covers 8 bases. The CDR3 length is 15 residues. The V and J ends lost 2 bases and 4 bases, in that order; junction bases with no gene match: 4. From germline, CDR1 is KGHSH and CDR2 LQKENI. This chain's CDR3 is CASSPTASGYNEQFF. DNA for the CDR3: TGTGCCAGCTCACCAACGGCTAGCGGGTACAATGAGCAGTTCTTC.

The CDR3, as DNA: TGTGCCAGCAGCGTAGTTCGGGGGGCGAACACCGGGGAGCTGTTTTTT. This gives the protein CASSVVRGANTGELFF. The rearrangement uses TRBV9 and TRBJ2-2, with 7 nucleotides matching TRBD2. CDR1 SGDLS and CDR2 YYNGEE come from the germline V gene. V lost 0 bases, J lost 0 bases, and 2 bases stayed unmatched. The CDR3 has 16 amino acids.

The V gene is TRBV7-2, the J gene TRBJ2-3; a weak D match, TRBD2 (5 bases). V dropped 2 bases and J dropped 6 bases, with 15 bases sitting between them. Germline CDR1 is SGHTA and CDR2 is FQGNSA. This CDR3 region has 15 residues. CDR3 nucleotide sequence: TGTGCCAGCAGCTTAAAATGGGCGGGCGCGGATACGCAGTATTTT. It encodes CASSLKWAGADTQYF.

The chain has TRBV9 and TRBJ1-3; D unresolved. This CDR3 contains 15 residues. Looked up from germline, CDR1 is SGDLS and CDR2 is YYNGEE. V was trimmed by 3 bases and J by 0 bases, leaving 10 bases between them. CDR3: CASSASGASGNTIYF. CDR3 DNA sequence: TGTGCCAGCAGCGCGTCGGGTGCCTCTGGAAACACCATATATTTT. The full variable domain, in which reference TRBV9 and TRBJ1-3 provide the parts outside the CDR3, is DSGVTQTPKHLITATGQRVTLRCSPRSGDLSVYWYQQSLDQGLQFLIQYYNGEERAKGNILERFSAQQFPDLHSELNLSSLELGDSALYFCASSASGASGNTIYFGEGSWLTVV.

The genes are TRBV6-1 and TRBJ1-2; the D is unclear. The CDR3 is made up of 13 amino acids. Germline-derived CDR1 and CDR2 are MNHNS and SASEGT. V dropped 2 bases and J dropped 2 bases, with 6 bases sitting between them. CDR3 DNA: TGTGCCAGCAGTGAACGAGAGAACTATGGCTACACCTTC. This encodes CASSERENYGYTF.

The rearrangement joins TRBV6-6 to TRBJ1-1; TRBD1 is a possible D gene (5 bases). The CDR3 covers 13 residues. Trimming stripped 6 bases from V and 5 bases from J, with 13 bases between. The germline V gene has CDR1 MNHNY and CDR2 SVGAGI (reference sequence). The DNA for the CDR3 is TGTGCCAGCAGGGGACTTGAGCGGACTGAAGCTTTCTTT. Protein: CASRGLERTEAFF.

The chain links TRBV25-1 to TRBJ2-5; TRBD1 matches 9 bases. The length of the CDR3 is 15 residues. V dropped 1 base and J dropped 2; count of bases not matched to a gene: 2. Germline V gene lookup returns CDR1 MGHDK and CDR2 SYGVNS. CDR3 in DNA: TGTGCCAGCAGTGAATGGACAGGGGTGCAAGAGACCCAGTACTTC. Amino acid sequence: CASSEWTGVQETQYF. Filled out from reference TRBV25-1 and TRBJ2-5, the complete variable domain reads EADIYQTPRYLVIGTGKKITLECSQTMGHDKMYWYQQDPGMELHLIHYSYGVNSTEKGDLSSESTVSRIRTEHFPLTLESARPSHTSQYLCASSEWTGVQETQYFGPGTRLLVL.

The rearrangement uses TRBV30 and TRBJ1-1, with D tentatively TRBD1 (5 bases). This CDR3 is built from 13 residues. V was shortened by 1 base and J by 1 base, with 7 bases between the two germline ends. Per germline, CDR1 GTSNPN and CDR2 SVGIG (reference sequence). The CDR3 bases are TGTGCCTGGAGTGACAGGACGAACACTGAAGCTTTCTTT. Its protein product is CAWSDRTNTEAFF.

This chain uses TRBV10-3 with TRBJ1-3; 7 bases map to TRBD1. V shed 3 bases and J 4 bases; nucleotides not matched to a gene: 3. Germline V gives CDR1 ENHRY, CDR2 SYGVKD. This CDR3 is built from 14 residues. As DNA, the CDR3 is TGTGCCATCAGTGATACAGGGGCGGGAAACACCATATATTTT. Its protein is CAISDTGAGNTIYF.

The sample holds one count of this clone. The V gene is TRBV6-5, the J gene TRBJ1-1; maybe TRBD1 (5 bases). The CDR3 sequence is 16 residues long. Between the trimmed V and J ends, which lost 0 bases and 3 bases, there was a span of 14 bases. Germline CDR1 and CDR2: MNHEY and SVGAGI. CDR3 DNA: TGTGCCAGCAGTTACTCGGGTCAGGGTGGGGACACTGAAGCTTTCTTT. Residues: CASSYSGQGGDTEAFF.

This chain joins TRBV7-9 and TRBJ2-1, with 12 bases aligning to TRBD2. V was pared by 2 bases and J by 2 bases, with 10 bases of the junction left unmatched. CDR3 length: 19 amino acids. Per the germline V gene, CDR1 is SEHNR and CDR2 is FQNEAQ (reference sequence). The CDR3: CASSLRGALAGGTYNEQFF. The CDR3 DNA is TGTGCCAGCAGCTTACGGGGGGCCCTAGCGGGGGGGACCTACAATGAGCAGTTCTTC. Full variable domain (remainder filled in from reference TRBV7-9 and TRBJ2-1): DTGVSQNPRHKITKRGQNVTFRCDPISEHNRLYWYRQTLGQGPEFLTYFQNEAQLEKSRLLSDRFSAERPKGSFSTLEIQRTEQGDSAMYLCASSLRGALAGGTYNEQFFGPGTRLTVL.